This T cell receptor (beta chain) derives from a study of shared clonotypes between healthy human individuals. In the study overall: Three CD4 naive, three CD4 memory, two CD8 naive and one CD8 memory plate were used per donor.

The investigators split CD4+ cells into a CD45RA+ naive subset and a CD45RA-negative memory subset. The deep-level immunoSEQ assay was used. The data were produced by immunoSEQ multiplex PCR, yet TCRdb's version contains in-frame clones alone and is incomplete. The table includes under 2,500,000 clones, 90% to 96% detected once. Germline V gene data show CDR1 as ENHRY and CDR2 as SYGVKD. The CDR3 contains 18 residues. The V segment lost 3 bases and the J segment 2 bases; nucleotides outside the gene matches: 8. The rearrangement links TRBV10-3 to TRBJ2-7; TRBD2 agrees at 15 bases. This sequence was found in a man younger than 35 in good health. Sequencing input: naive CD4+ T cells sorted from blood. Subset: CD45RA+ positively selected. The CDR3 region is CAISDPGLAGGFPYEQYF. CDR3 DNA: TGTGCCATCAGTGACCCGGGACTAGCGGGAGGCTTCCCCTACGAGCAGTACTTC.